Listed below are T cell receptor beta chains from one sample, sequenced in a study of blood T cell repertoires in COVID-19. Libraries were prepared by immunoSEQ multiplex PCR; TCRdb keeps only in-frame clonotypes and omits some of them. Of about 83,000 clones in the sample, more than 70% were seen once. Sequenced input: peripheral blood. These receptors originate from a man over 45 with active COVID-19. The CDR3 runs from the conserved cysteine through the conserved F or W. D genes are given only for firm matches. Not all rows give a size; the values are once, few, many and, for expanded clones, a class.

TRBJ2-5	TRBV7-2	TRBD1	NA	TGTGCCAGCAGCTCGGACAGGGGCCAAGAGACCCAGTACTTC	CASSSDRGQETQYF
TRBJ2-7	TRBV5-1	NA	NA	TGCGCCAGCAGCTTAGGGGTTGGGGTTGACGAGCAGTACTTC	CASSLGVGVDEQYF
TRBJ2-7	TRBV3-1/TRBV3-2	TRBD2	NA	TGTGCCAGCAGCCAAGGGCATTTTGCGGGGGGCTGCGAGCAGTACTTC	CASSQGHFAGGCEQYF
TRBJ1-6	TRBV14	TRBD1	NA	TGTGCCAGCAGCCGTGGACAGGGGACTACACCCCTCCACTTT	CASSRGQGTTPLHF
TRBJ2-3	TRBV28	TRBD1	NA	TGTGCCAGTGGGGGACAGGGAGCAGATACGCAGTATTTT	CASGGQGADTQYF
TRBJ2-5	TRBV3-1/TRBV3-2	NA	NA	TGTGCCAGCAGTCGAAGCGGAGTGTACCAAGAGACCCAGTACTTC	CASSRSGVYQETQYF
TRBJ1-2	TRBV9	TRBD1	NA	TGTGCCAGCAGCGTGGACCTCAGGGGGTCGGGTGGCTACACCTTC	CASSVDLRGSGGYTF
TRBJ2-7	TRBV6-5	NA	once	TGTGCCAGCAGTATGCGGCCAGGGGTATTCGACGAGCAGTACTTC	CASSMRPGVFDEQYF
TRBJ2-7	TRBV9	NA	NA	TGTGCCAGCAGCGACCGGGACAACAATTTGGGGGAGCAGTACTTC	CASSDRDNNLGEQYF
TRBJ1-5	TRBV14	NA	NA	TGTGCCAGCAGCCAAGGGGCGAATCAGCCCCAGCATTTT	CASSQGANQPQHF
TRBJ1-1	TRBV22-1	NA	NA	TGTCCTGGGAGCACTGACAGAGTGGGGGCCACTGAAGCTTTCTTT	CPGSTDRVGATEAFF
TRBJ2-1	TRBV4-3	NA	NA	TGCGCCAGCAGCCAAGAGGTCCCGTGGGAGCGTTACAATGAGCAGTTCTTC	CASSQEVPWERYNEQFF
TRBJ1-4	TRBV5-6	NA	NA	TGTGCCAGCAGCTTGGGACAACTTAATGAAAAACTGTTTTTT	CASSLGQLNEKLFF
TRBJ2-5	TRBV18	TRBD2	NA	TGTGCCAGCTCGGGACTAGATCCAGAGACCCAGTACTTC	CASSGLDPETQYF
TRBJ2-3	TRBV9	NA	NA	TGTGCCAGCAGTAACCAGGTCCGCACAGATACGCAGTATTTT	CASSNQVRTDTQYF
TRBJ2-1	TRBV5-4	NA	NA	TGTGCCAGCAGCCCCCTATTTAGGGGCCATACAGGCTCCTACAATGAGCAGTTCTTC	CASSPLFRGHTGSYNEQFF
TRBJ2-5	TRBV4-1	NA	once	TGCGCCAGCAGCCAAGCCCCAGGCAACCCGCCAGAGACCCAGTACTTC	CASSQAPGNPPETQYF